This T cell receptor (beta chain) is drawn from a study of cytomegalovirus exposure and HLA in healthy donors. Study-level findings and limits: Indistinguishability led to the exclusion of some V segments, TRBV6-2 and TRBV6-3 included. Earlier analysis found most TCR beta V segments productive about 87% or about 30% of the time.

J lost 0 bases, V lost 7 bases, and 7 bases had no gene match. This CDR3 is built from 15 residues. Germline assignment: CDR1 LNHNV and CDR2 YYDKDF (reference sequence). About this clone: Its antigen remains unidentified.

PCR amplification relied on 60 Vbeta primers (plus 13 Jbeta primers). Assay used: immunoSEQ multiplex PCR; TCRdb lists only in-frame clones, some missing. The sample includes under 130,000 clones, 13% to 15% seen only once; the top ten take over 0.65%. The chain uses TRBV15 and TRBJ2-3; the match to TRBD2 covers 7 bases. The clonotype comes from a female donor in good health and CMV-seronegative. The sample comprised PBMCs. The CDR3 sequence: CATINSGSSTDTQYF. CDR3 sequence (DNA): TGTGCCACCATTAATAGCGGGTCTAGCACAGATACGCAGTATTTT.